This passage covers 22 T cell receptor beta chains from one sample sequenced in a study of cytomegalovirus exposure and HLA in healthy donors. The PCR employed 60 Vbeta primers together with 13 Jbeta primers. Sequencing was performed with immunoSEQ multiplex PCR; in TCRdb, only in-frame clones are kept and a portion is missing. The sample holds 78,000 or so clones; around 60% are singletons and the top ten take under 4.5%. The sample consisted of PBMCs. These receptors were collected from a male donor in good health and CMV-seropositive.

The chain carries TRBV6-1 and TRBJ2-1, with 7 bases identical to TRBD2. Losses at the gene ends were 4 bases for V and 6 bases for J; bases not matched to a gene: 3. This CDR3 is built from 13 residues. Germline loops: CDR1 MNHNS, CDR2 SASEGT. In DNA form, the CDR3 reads TGTGCCAGCAGTGGACTAGCACGCAATGAGCAGTTCTTC. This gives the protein CASSGLARNEQFF.

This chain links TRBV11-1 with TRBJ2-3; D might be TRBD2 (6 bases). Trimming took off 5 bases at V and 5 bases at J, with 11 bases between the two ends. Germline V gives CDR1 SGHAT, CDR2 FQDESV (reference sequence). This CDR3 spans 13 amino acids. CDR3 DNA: TGTGCCAGCAGCCCACCCGGGAGAGATACGCAGTATTTT. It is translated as CASSPPGRDTQYF. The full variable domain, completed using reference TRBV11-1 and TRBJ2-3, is EAEVAQSPRYKITEKSQAVAFWCDPISGHATLYWYRQILGQGPELLVQFQDESVVDDSQLPKDRFSAERLKGVDSTLKIQPAELGDSAMYLCASSPPGRDTQYFGPGTRLTVL.

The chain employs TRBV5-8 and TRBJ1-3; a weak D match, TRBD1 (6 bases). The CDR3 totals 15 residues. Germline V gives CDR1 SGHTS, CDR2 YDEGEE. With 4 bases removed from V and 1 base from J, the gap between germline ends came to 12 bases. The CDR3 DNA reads TGTGCCAGCAGCATGCCCCAGGGGTCTGGAAACACCATATATTTT. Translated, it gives CASSMPQGSGNTIYF.

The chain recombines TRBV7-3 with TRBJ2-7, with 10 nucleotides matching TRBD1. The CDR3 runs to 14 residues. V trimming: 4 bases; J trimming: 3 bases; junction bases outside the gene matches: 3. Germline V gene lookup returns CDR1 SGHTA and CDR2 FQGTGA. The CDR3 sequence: CASSSGTGVYEQYF. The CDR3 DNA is TGTGCCAGCAGCTCCGGGACAGGGGTCTACGAGCAGTACTTC.

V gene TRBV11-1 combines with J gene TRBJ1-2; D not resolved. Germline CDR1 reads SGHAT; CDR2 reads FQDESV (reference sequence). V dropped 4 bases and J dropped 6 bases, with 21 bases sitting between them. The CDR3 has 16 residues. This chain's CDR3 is CASSSREGDGLNGYTF. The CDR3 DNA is TGTGCCAGCAGCTCTAGAGAAGGTGACGGATTAAATGGCTACACCTTC.

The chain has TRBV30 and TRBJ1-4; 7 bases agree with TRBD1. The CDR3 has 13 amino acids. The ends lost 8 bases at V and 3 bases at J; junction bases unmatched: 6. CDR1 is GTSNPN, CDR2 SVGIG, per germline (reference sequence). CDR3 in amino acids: CATQGDSNEKLFF. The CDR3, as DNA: TGTGCCACCCAGGGGGACTCTAATGAAAAACTGTTTTTT.

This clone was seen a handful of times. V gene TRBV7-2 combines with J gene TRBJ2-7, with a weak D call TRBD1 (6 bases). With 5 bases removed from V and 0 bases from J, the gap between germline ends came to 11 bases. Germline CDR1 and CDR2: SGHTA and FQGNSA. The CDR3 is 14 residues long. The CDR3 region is CASSPQGLSYEQYF. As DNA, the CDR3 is TGTGCCAGCAGCCCCCAGGGGCTCTCCTACGAGCAGTACTTC. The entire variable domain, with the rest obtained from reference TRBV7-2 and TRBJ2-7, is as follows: GAGVSQSPSNKVTEKGKDVELRCDPISGHTALYWYRQSLGQGLEFLIYFQGNSAPDKSGLPSDRFSAERTGGSVSTLTIQRTQQEDSAVYLCASSPQGLSYEQYFGPGTRLTVT.

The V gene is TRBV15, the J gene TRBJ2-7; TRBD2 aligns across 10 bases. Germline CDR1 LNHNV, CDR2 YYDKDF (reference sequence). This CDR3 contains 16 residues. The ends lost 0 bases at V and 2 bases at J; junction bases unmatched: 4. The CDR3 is CATSREKAGGAYEQYF. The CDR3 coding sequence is TGTGCCACCAGCAGAGAAAAAGCGGGAGGGGCCTACGAGCAGTACTTC.

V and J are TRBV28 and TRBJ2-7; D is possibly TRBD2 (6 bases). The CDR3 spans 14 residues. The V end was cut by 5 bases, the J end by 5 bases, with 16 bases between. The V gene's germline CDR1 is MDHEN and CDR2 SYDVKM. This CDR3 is CASSQSGPEDEQYF. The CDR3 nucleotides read TGTGCCAGCAGTCAAAGCGGGCCAGAAGACGAGCAGTACTTC.

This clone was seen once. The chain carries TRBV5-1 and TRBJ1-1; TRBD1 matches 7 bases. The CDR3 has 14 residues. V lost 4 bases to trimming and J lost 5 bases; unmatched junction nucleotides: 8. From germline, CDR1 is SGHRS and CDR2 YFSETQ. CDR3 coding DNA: TGCGCCAGCAGCCCGAACTACAGGGGTACTGAAGCTTTCTTT. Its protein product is CASSPNYRGTEAFF.

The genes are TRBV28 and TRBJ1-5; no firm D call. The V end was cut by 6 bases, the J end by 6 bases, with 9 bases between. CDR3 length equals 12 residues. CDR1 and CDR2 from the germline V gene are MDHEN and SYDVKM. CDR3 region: CASRLPGQPQHF. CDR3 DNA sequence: TGTGCCAGCAGATTACCAGGTCAGCCCCAGCATTTT. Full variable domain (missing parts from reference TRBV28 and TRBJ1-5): DVKVTQSSRYLVKRTGEKVFLECVQDMDHENMFWYRQDPGLGLRLIYFSYDVKMKEKGDIPEGYSVSREKKERFSLILESASTNQTSMYLCASRLPGQPQHFGDGTRLSIL.

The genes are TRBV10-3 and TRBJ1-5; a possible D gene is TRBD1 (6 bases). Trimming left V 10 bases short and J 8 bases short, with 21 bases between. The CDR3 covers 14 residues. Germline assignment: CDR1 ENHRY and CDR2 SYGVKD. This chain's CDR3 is CATWGGPEGEPQHF. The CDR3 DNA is TGTGCCACTTGGGGGGGGCCAGAGGGGGAGCCCCAGCATTTT.

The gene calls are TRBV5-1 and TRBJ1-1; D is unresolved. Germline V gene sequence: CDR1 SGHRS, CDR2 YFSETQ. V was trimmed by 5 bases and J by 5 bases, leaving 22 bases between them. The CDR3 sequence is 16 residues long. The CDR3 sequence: CASSYYPAGGLTEAFF. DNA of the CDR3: TGCGCCAGCAGTTATTACCCAGCTGGAGGGTTGACTGAAGCTTTCTTT.

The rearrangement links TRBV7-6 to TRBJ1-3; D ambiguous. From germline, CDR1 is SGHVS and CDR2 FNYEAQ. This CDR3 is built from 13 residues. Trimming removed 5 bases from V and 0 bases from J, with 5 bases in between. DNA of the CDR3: TGTGCCAGCAGCCTCCTCTCTGGAAACACCATATATTTT. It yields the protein CASSLLSGNTIYF.

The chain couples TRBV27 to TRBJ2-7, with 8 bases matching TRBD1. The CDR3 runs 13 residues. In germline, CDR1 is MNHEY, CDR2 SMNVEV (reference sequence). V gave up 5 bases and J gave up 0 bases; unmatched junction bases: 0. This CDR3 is CASSGTGSYEQYF. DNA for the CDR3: TGTGCCAGCAGTGGGACAGGCTCCTACGAGCAGTACTTC.

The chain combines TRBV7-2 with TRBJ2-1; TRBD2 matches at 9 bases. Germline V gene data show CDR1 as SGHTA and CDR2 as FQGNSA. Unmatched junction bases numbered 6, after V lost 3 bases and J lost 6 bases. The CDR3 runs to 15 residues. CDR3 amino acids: CASSFWTSDLNEQFF. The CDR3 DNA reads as TGTGCCAGCAGCTTCTGGACTAGCGATCTCAATGAGCAGTTCTTC.

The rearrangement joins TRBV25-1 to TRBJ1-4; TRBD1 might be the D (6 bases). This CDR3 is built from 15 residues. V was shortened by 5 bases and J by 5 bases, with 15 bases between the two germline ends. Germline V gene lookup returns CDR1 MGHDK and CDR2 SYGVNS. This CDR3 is CASSPRGGENEKLFF. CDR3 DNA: TGTGCCAGCAGTCCACGAGGGGGGGAAAATGAAAAACTGTTTTTT.

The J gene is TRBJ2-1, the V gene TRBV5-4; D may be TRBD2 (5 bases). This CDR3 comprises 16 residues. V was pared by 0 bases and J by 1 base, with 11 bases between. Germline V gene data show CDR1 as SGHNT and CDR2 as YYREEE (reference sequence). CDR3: CASSLGPGTSYNEQFF. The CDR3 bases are TGTGCCAGCAGCTTGGGGCCGGGAACATCCTACAATGAGCAGTTCTTC. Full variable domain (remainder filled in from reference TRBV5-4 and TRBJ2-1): ETGVTQSPTHLIKTRGQQVTLRCSSQSGHNTVSWYQQALGQGPQFIFQYYREEENGRGNFPPRFSGLQFPNYSSELNVNALELDDSALYLCASSLGPGTSYNEQFFGPGTRLTVL.

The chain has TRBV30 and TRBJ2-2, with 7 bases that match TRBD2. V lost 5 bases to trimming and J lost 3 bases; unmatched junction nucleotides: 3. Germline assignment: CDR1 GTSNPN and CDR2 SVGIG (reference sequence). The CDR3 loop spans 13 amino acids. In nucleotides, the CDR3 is TGTGCCTGGGGGACTATGCACACCGGGGAGCTGTTTTTT. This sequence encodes CAWGTMHTGELFF.

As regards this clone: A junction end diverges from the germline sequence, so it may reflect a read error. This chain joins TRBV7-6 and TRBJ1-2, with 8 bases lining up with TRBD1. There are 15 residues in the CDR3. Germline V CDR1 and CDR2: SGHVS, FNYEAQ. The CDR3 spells CASSPGPDRAETGVF. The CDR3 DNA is TGTGCCAGCAGCCCTGGGCCCGACAGGGCCGAGACAGGGGTCTTC.

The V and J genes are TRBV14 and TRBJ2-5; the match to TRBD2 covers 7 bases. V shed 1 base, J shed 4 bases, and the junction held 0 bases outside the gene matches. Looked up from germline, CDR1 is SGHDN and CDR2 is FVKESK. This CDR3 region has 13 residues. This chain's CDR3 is CASSQGGRETQYF. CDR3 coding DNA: TGTGCCAGCAGCCAAGGCGGGAGAGAGACCCAGTACTTC.

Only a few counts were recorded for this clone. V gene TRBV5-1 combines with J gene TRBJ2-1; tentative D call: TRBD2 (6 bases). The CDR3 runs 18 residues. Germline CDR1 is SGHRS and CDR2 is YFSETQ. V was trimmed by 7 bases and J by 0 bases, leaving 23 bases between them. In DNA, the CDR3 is TGCGCCAGCGGTGGGGGATTAGCGGACCCGAGCTCCTACAATGAGCAGTTCTTC. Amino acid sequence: CASGGGLADPSSYNEQFF.